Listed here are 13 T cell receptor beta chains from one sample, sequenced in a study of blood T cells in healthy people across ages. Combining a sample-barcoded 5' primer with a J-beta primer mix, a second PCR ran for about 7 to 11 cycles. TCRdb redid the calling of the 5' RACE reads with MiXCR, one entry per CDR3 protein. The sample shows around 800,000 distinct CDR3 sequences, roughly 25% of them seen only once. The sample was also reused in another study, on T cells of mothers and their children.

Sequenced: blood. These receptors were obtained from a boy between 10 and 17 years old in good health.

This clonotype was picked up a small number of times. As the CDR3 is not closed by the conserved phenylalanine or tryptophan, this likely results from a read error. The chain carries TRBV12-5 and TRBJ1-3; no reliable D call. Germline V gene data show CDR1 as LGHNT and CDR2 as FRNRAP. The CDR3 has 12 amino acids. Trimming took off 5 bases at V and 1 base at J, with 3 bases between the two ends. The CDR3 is CASGPSGNTIYV. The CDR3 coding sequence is TGTGCTAGTGGTCCGTCTGGAAACACCATATATGTT.

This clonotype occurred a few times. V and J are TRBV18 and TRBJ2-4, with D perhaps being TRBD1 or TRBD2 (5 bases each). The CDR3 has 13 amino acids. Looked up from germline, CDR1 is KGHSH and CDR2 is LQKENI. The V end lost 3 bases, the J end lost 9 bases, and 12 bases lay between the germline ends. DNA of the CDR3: TGTGCCAGCTCACCCGGGACCGGAGGCATTCAGTACTTC. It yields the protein CASSPGTGGIQYF.

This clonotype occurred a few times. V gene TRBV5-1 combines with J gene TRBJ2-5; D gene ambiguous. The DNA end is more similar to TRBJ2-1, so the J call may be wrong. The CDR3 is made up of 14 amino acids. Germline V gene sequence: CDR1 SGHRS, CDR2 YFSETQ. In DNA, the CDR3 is TGCGCCAGCAGCTTGCTATCGGGCTCGGATGAGCAGTTCTTC. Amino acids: CASSLLSGSDEQFF.

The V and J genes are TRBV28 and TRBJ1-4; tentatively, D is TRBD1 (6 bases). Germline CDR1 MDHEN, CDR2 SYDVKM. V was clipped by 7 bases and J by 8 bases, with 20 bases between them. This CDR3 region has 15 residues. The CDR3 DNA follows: TGTGCCAGCACTAGCGGACAGCTCCTTTTGGAAAAACTGTTTTTT. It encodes CASTSGQLLLEKLFF.

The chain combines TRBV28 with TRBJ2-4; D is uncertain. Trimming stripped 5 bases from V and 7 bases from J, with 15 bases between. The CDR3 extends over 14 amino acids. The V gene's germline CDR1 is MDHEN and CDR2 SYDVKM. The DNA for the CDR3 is TGTGCCAGCAGTCCAAGTGGTCGATCTAACATTCAGTACTTC. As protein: CASSPSGRSNIQYF. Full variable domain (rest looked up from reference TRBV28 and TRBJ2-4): DVKVTQSSRYLVKRTGEKVFLECVQDMDHENMFWYRQDPGLGLRLIYFSYDVKMKEKGDIPEGYSVSREKKERFSLILESASTNQTSMYLCASSPSGRSNIQYFGAGTRLSVL.

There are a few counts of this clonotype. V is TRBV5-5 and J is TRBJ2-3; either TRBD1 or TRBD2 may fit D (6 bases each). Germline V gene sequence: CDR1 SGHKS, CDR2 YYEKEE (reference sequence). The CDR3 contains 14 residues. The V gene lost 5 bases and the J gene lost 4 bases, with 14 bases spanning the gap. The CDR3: CASSRGTLADTQYF. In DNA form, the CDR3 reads TGTGCCAGCAGTCGGGGGACATTGGCAGATACGCAGTATTTT.

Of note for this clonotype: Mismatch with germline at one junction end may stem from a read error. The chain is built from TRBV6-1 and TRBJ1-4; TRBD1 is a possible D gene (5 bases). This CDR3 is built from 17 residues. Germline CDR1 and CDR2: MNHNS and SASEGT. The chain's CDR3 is CTSSGGFGAATNEKLFF. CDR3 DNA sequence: TGTACCAGCAGTGGGGGGTTCGGGGCTGCAACTAATGAAAAACTGTTTTTT.

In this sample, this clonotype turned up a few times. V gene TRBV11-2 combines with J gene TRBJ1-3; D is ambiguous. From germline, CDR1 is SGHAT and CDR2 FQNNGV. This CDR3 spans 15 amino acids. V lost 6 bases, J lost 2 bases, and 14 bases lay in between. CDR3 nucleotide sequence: TGTGCCAGCAGTTATTACGTGGGGACTGGAAACACCATATATTTT. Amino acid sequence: CASSYYVGTGNTIYF.

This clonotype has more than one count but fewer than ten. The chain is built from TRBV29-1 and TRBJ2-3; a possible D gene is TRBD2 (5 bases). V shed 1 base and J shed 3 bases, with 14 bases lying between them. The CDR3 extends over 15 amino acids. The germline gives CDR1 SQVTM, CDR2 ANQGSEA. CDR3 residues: CSVEAPRGGTDTQYF. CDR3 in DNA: TGCAGCGTTGAAGCCCCACGGGGTGGGACAGATACGCAGTATTTT.

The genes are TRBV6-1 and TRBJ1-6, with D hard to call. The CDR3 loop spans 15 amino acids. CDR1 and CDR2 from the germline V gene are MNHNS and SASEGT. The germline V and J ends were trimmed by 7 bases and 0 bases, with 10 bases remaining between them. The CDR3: CASTTMSSYNSPLHF. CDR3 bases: TGTGCCAGCACTACAATGAGCTCCTATAATTCACCCCTCCACTTT.

CDR3: CASSPGPPSSYNSPLHF. The CDR3 DNA reads TGTGCCAGCAGTCCCGGACCGCCGAGCTCCTATAATTCACCCCTCCACTTT. The gene calls are TRBV28 and TRBJ1-6; D remains ambiguous. V was clipped by 5 bases and J by 0 bases, with 14 bases between them. Germline V gives CDR1 MDHEN, CDR2 SYDVKM. This CDR3 is 17 amino acids long.

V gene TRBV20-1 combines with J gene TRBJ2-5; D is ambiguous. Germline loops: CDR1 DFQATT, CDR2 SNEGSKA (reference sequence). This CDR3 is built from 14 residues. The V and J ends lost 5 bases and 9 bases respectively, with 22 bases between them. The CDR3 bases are TGCAGTGCTGAAACCGGGCCCTCGTCCGAGGCCCAGTACTTC. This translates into CSAETGPSSEAQYF.

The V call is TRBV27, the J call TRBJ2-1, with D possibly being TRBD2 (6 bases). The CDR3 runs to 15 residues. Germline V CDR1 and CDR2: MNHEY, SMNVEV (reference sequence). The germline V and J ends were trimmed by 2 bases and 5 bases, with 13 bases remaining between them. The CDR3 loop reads CASSLHLAPHNEQFF. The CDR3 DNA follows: TGTGCCAGCAGTTTACATCTAGCGCCTCACAATGAGCAGTTCTTC.